The rows below give T cell receptor beta chains drawn from one sample of a study of blood T cell repertoires in COVID-19. Measured with immunoSEQ multiplex PCR; TCRdb has only the in-frame clones, and not every one. Of under 95,000 clones in the sample, around 83% were seen once. Sequenced sample: peripheral blood. All receptors come from a woman in her 70s with acute or convalescent COVID-19. Each CDR3 is given with its conserved first and last residue. A D gene is named only where the DNA matches it firmly. Rows may omit the clone size; those that give it use once, few, many or a size class.

v_gene,d_gene,abundance,j_gene,CDR3nt,CDR3aa
TRBV28,TRBD1,NA,TRBJ1-5,TGTGCCAGCAGTACGACAGGGAGCCTCCATCAGCCCCAGCATTTT,CASSTTGSLHQPQHF
TRBV12-3/TRBV12-4,NA,NA,TRBJ1-2,TGTGCCAGCAGTTTTGAGAGGTCTGGCTACACCTTC,CASSFERSGYTF
TRBV6-6,NA,NA,TRBJ1-2,TGTGCCAGCAGGCCCAGGGAGGGGGATGGCTACACCTTC,CASRPREGDGYTF
TRBV2,NA,once,TRBJ1-5,TGTGCCAGCAGGCAGGGTCTGAGCAATCAGCCCCAGCATTTT,CASRQGLSNQPQHF
TRBV28,NA,NA,TRBJ1-2,TGTGCCAGCAGTTCCCCCAGCGGGGGGAGCTATGGCTACACCTTC,CASSSPSGGSYGYTF
TRBV6-4,NA,NA,TRBJ2-7,TGTGCCATCACGAAATTACACTACTACGAGCAGTACTTC,CAITKLHYYEQYF
TRBV18,NA,once,TRBJ1-2,TGTGCCAGCTCACCTGACAGAGTCTATGGCTACACCTTC,CASSPDRVYGYTF
TRBV7-6,TRBD1,NA,TRBJ1-2,TGTGCCAGCAGCCCGGGACAGGGGTTCCTCTCTGGCTACACCTTC,CASSPGQGFLSGYTF
TRBV27,NA,NA,TRBJ2-1,TGTGCCAGCAGTTCCACAGGGTATGAGCAGTTCTTC,CASSSTGYEQFF
TRBV27,TRBD2,NA,TRBJ2-1,TGTGCCAGCAGTTTATTTACTAGCGGGGGGGCCGATGAGCAGTTCTTC,CASSLFTSGGADEQFF
TRBV5-1,NA,NA,TRBJ1-2,TGCGCCAGCAGCGGTGACACGAACTATGGCTACACCTTC,CASSGDTNYGYTF
TRBV5-1,NA,NA,TRBJ1-6,TGCGCCAGCGCCGAGGTGAGGGATGGGTCACCCCTCCACTTT,CASAEVRDGSPLHF
TRBV7-2,NA,NA,TRBJ2-5,TGTGCCAGCAGCTTAGACTCAAGTGGACAGATACAAGAGACCCAGTACTTC,CASSLDSSGQIQETQYF
TRBV2,NA,NA,TRBJ2-1,TGTGCCAGCACGAGCGGTCCAATCTCCTACAATGAGCAGTTCTTC,CASTSGPISYNEQFF
TRBV3-1/TRBV3-2,NA,once,TRBJ1-2,TGTGCCAGCAGCAGATGGCAGGGTAGAGATGGCTACACCTTC,CASSRWQGRDGYTF
TRBV18,TRBD1,NA,TRBJ1-3,TGTGCCAGCTCATTCCAGGGGGGCTCTGGAAACACCATATATTTT,CASSFQGGSGNTIYF
TRBV5-5,NA,NA,TRBJ2-3,TGTGCCAGCAGCCCCTTGGGGGGGGGCCCCTCAGATACGCAGTATTTT,CASSPLGGGPSDTQYF
TRBV6-5,TRBD1,few,TRBJ1-4,TGTGCCAGCAGTTACTCTGGGACAGCTAATGAAAAACTGTTTTTT,CASSYSGTANEKLFF
TRBV2,TRBD1,NA,TRBJ1-1,TGTGCCAGCAGTGAAGGGACAGGGAACACTGAAGCTTTCTTT,CASSEGTGNTEAFF
TRBV19,TRBD1,NA,TRBJ1-1,TGTGCCAGTAGTATCGGGGACAGTGAAGCTTTCTTT,CASSIGDSEAFF
TRBV6-4,TRBD2,NA,TRBJ2-1,TGTGCCAGCAGTCTTGACCCGGGACTAGCGCACAATGAGCAGTTCTTC,CASSLDPGLAHNEQFF